The sample holds a few counts of the clone carrying this TCR beta chain. Antigen: not known. These data are taken from a study of blood T cells in healthy people across ages. At the level of the study: When template switching was applied, about one barcoded beta molecule was captured per two T cells.

Then a second PCR, running about 7 to 11 cycles, was carried out with a sample-barcoded 5' primer and a J-beta primer mix. TCRdb fed the 5' RACE reads into MiXCR, producing one record per CDR3 protein. The sample gives some 930,000 distinct CDR3 sequences, under 35% of which show up once; about a tenth is in the top ten. Germline CDR1 reads LNHNV; CDR2 reads YYDKDF (reference sequence). V was shortened by 4 bases and J by 4 bases, with 14 bases between the two germline ends. The CDR3 covers 15 residues. Findings and caveats of the study: Age brought a roughly linear fall in TCR beta diversity measured per million T cells.

The same sample was also used in a study of T cells of mothers and their children. From that second work: The yield was over 9.5 million TCR beta CDR3 reads from each mother and approximately 3.1 million from each child. No persistent microchimeric T cell clones were detected.

Sequences were obtained from blood. The TCR originated in a woman in her thirties or forties in good health. V usage is TRBV15 and J usage is TRBJ2-1, with D perhaps being TRBD1 or TRBD2 (5 bases each). CDR3 residues: CATSTGSPAYNEQFF. In DNA form, the CDR3 reads TGTGCCACCAGCACAGGGAGTCCGGCATACAATGAGCAGTTCTTC.